Below, 11 T cell receptor beta chains from the same sample are listed, as sequenced in a study of blood T cell repertoires in COVID-19. The assay was immunoSEQ multiplex PCR, and TCRdb's table has in-frame clones only and misses some. The sample has some 180,000 clones, roughly 84% seen once. The sequenced sample consisted of PBMCs or T cells enriched from blood (not recorded which). The receptors here all came from a woman in her twenties or thirties who had been exposed to COVID-19.

At least ten counts were recorded for this clone. The rearrangement joins TRBV6-5 to TRBJ2-1; D may be TRBD2 (5 bases). Germline assignment: CDR1 MNHEY and CDR2 SVGAGI. This CDR3 is 13 amino acids long. V shed 7 bases and J shed 9 bases, with 16 bases lying between them. CDR3 nucleotide sequence: TGTGCCAGCAAAGCTCGGGATGTTTCTGAGCAGTTCTTC. Translation gives CASKARDVSEQFF.

This chain links TRBV4-1 with TRBJ1-1, with D hard to call. Germline V gene sequence: CDR1 MGHRA, CDR2 YSYEKL. The CDR3 has 18 amino acids. Trimming stripped 4 bases from V and 0 bases from J, with 21 bases between. The CDR3 sequence is CASSPPQRQRYMNTEAFF. The CDR3 DNA follows: TGCGCCAGCAGCCCGCCTCAGAGGCAGAGATACATGAACACTGAAGCTTTCTTT.

The chain has TRBV5-1 and TRBJ2-1; TRBD2 matches at 10 bases. CDR1 and CDR2 (germline): SGHRS, YFSETQ. The CDR3 totals 19 residues. Trimming took 3 bases from V and 4 from J; bases not matched to a gene: 16. The CDR3 is CASSSLIWSGGAGYNEQFF. The DNA for the CDR3 is TGCGCCAGCAGCTCTCTCATTTGGAGCGGGGGGGCTGGGTACAATGAGCAGTTCTTC.

The chain is built from TRBV5-1 and TRBJ1-6; D may be TRBD1 (5 bases). This CDR3 has 16 amino acids. V lost 4 bases and J lost 7, with 18 bases in between. Germline-derived CDR1 and CDR2 are SGHRS and YFSETQ. CDR3 in DNA: TGCGCCAGCAGCCTGGACGGAACCCCAGGGAATTCACCCCTCCACTTT. Translating it yields CASSLDGTPGNSPLHF.

V is TRBV10-3 and J is TRBJ1-5, with D perhaps TRBD1 (5 bases). Trimming stripped 5 bases from V and 1 base from J, with 9 bases between. Germline CDR1 ENHRY, CDR2 SYGVKD. CDR3 length equals 14 residues. The CDR3 coding sequence is TGTGCCATCAGTTCCTGGGGCAGCAATCAGCCCCAGCATTTT. This gives the protein CAISSWGSNQPQHF.

This clone was observed once. The chain links TRBV19 to TRBJ1-2, with D possibly being TRBD1 (6 bases). This CDR3 is built from 15 residues. V was pared by 3 bases and J by 5 bases, with 16 bases between. The germline CDR1 and CDR2 sequences are LNHDA and SQIVND (reference sequence). The DNA of the CDR3 is TGTGCCAGTAGTATTGGGGCGGGGGCTGTTTATGGCTACACCTTC. Its protein is CASSIGAGAVYGYTF.

This sequence joins TRBV5-1 and TRBJ1-2, with D possibly being TRBD1 (5 bases). Deletions cut 3 bases from V and 2 bases from J, with 23 bases between. This CDR3 comprises 18 residues. Germline V gene data show CDR1 as SGHRS and CDR2 as YFSETQ. Here the CDR3 reads CASSSGGVGDELNYGYTF. The CDR3 nucleotides read TGCGCCAGCAGCTCCGGGGGGGTTGGTGACGAATTAAACTATGGCTACACCTTC.

This clone came up once. This chain connects TRBV27 to TRBJ1-2; no definite D call. This CDR3 region has 13 residues. The V gene lost 4 bases and the J gene lost 4 bases, with 10 bases spanning the gap. Germline-derived CDR1 and CDR2 are MNHEY and SMNVEV (reference sequence). The CDR3 here is CASSYDGGYGYTF. CDR3 DNA: TGTGCCAGCAGTTATGATGGAGGCTATGGCTACACCTTC.

The chain joins TRBV2 to TRBJ2-1; maybe TRBD1 (6 bases). V lost 6 bases and J lost 11, with 11 bases in between. Per germline, CDR1 SNHLY and CDR2 FYNNEI. CDR3 length: 11 amino acids. The chain's CDR3 is CASRTGYQQFF. DNA for the CDR3: TGTGCCAGCAGAACAGGGTATCAGCAGTTCTTC.

As concerns this clone: An end of the junction differs from the germline gene, which may be a read error. The chain links TRBV7-7 to TRBJ1-2, with D possibly matching TRBD1 (5 bases). Germline loops: CDR1 SSHAT, CDR2 FNYEAQ (reference sequence). CDR3 size: 17 residues. CDR3 sequence reads: CASSLAPWGPITYGYTF. The CDR3, as DNA: TGTGCTAGCAGCTTAGCACCTTGGGGCCCTATAACCTATGGCTACACCTTC.

The CDR3 region is CASSVGSGMSGETQYF. In DNA form, the CDR3 reads TGTGCCAGCAGCGTGGGTAGCGGGATGTCAGGAGAGACCCAGTACTTC. This sequence joins TRBV9 and TRBJ2-5; 8 bases map to TRBD2. Germline CDR1 and CDR2: SGDLS and YYNGEE. V shed 2 bases and J 4 bases; nucleotides not matched to a gene: 10. There are 16 residues in the CDR3.